A single count supports the clone carrying this T cell receptor beta chain. The data are from a study of blood T cell repertoires in COVID-19. Sequenced by immunoSEQ multiplex PCR; TCRdb stores in-frame clones only, minus some. The sample records approximately 220,000 clones, roughly 85% being singletons. This TCR was sampled from a woman between 35 and 50 years old who had been exposed to COVID-19. Material: PBMCs or T cells enriched from blood (not recorded which).

This CDR3 is CASSSLALGGEQFF. The CDR3 DNA sequence: TGTGCCAGCAGCTCGCTGGCCTTAGGAGGTGAGCAGTTCTTC. The V gene is TRBV7-9, the J gene TRBJ2-1; a possible D gene is TRBD2 (5 bases). Trimming removed 4 bases at V and 9 bases at J, with 16 bases between. There are 14 residues in the CDR3. Per germline, CDR1 SEHNR and CDR2 FQNEAQ (reference sequence).